Detailed here is one T cell receptor beta chain. Its cognate antigen is unknown. Using genomic DNA as the template, TCR beta VDJ and CDR3 profiling was carried out. TCRdb ran MiXCR on the reads and lists one entry per CDR3 protein. The table has 200,000 to 250,000 distinct CDR3 sequences, around three fifths seen once; the top ten hold about 60%. The germline V gene encodes CDR1 SGHAT and CDR2 FQNNGV. CDR3 size: 13 residues. V lost 4 bases and J 7 bases, leaving 14 bases between the germline ends. The data originate from a study of CD8+CD57+ T cells in acquired aplastic anemia. Study-level results: Overlap between patients and controls comprised 25 to 30 CD8+ CDR3 sequences.

CD8+CD57+ cell expansion had been shown by flow cytometry in patients chosen for sequencing. The chain recombines TRBV11-2 with TRBJ2-7, with unresolved D. The receptor was isolated from a human donor with aplastic anemia. Sequencing used sorted CD4+, CD8+, or CD8+CD57+ T cells (not recorded which) from PBMCs. Here the CDR3 DNA reads TGTGCCAGCAGCTGGGCGGAGAAGTGGGAGCAGTACTTC. Protein sequence: CASSWAEKWEQYF.